The 9 T cell receptor beta chains presented below share a single source sample, sequenced in a study of blood T cell repertoires in COVID-19. Libraries were prepared by immunoSEQ multiplex PCR; TCRdb keeps only in-frame clonotypes and omits some of them. The sample lists around 46,000 clones; roughly 85% were seen once. The material sequenced was peripheral blood. These receptor sequences come from a human donor in a cohort sampled during active COVID-19. The donor label of this sample is uncertain.

The V call is TRBV5-1, the J call TRBJ1-2, with TRBD1 matching over 8 bases. The CDR3 is made up of 15 amino acids. CDR1 and CDR2 from the germline V gene are SGHRS and YFSETQ. The V and J ends lost 0 bases and 3 bases, in that order; junction bases with no gene match: 4. Here the CDR3 reads CASSLGATGDYGYTF. In DNA, the CDR3 is TGCGCCAGCAGCTTGGGGGCGACAGGGGACTATGGCTACACCTTC.

This clone was seen more than once but under ten times. The chain carries TRBV3-1 (or the pseudogene TRBV3-2) and TRBJ1-5, with D possibly being TRBD1 (5 bases). Trimming took 5 bases from V and 4 from J, leaving 15 bases between them. The CDR3 totals 15 residues. From germline, CDR1 is LGHDT and CDR2 YNNKEL (reference sequence). In DNA form, the CDR3 reads TGTGCCAGCAGCGTGGGGACTGCGGGAAATCAGCCCCAGCATTTT. It specifies CASSVGTAGNQPQHF.

This rearrangement joins TRBV19 to TRBJ2-3; 10 nucleotides match TRBD1. The CDR3 loop spans 15 amino acids. V shed 6 bases, J shed 3 bases, and the junction held 6 bases outside the gene matches. The germline gives CDR1 LNHDA, CDR2 SQIVND (reference sequence). The CDR3 bases are TGTGCCAGTAGAGAGGGACAGGGGATAACAGATACGCAGTATTTT. Protein: CASREGQGITDTQYF.

The count of this clone is one. V gene TRBV24-1 combines with J gene TRBJ2-7, with TRBD2 identical over 9 bases. The V and J ends lost 5 bases and 2 bases, in that order; junction bases with no gene match: 6. CDR3 length equals 15 residues. The germline V gene encodes CDR1 KGHDR and CDR2 SFDVKD. CDR3 sequence reads: CATSVGGGAAYEQYF. The CDR3, as DNA: TGTGCCACCAGTGTCGGCGGGGGGGCCGCCTACGAGCAGTACTTC.

The CDR3 protein is CASSLGQHSGNTIYF. Written as DNA, the CDR3 is TGTGCCAGCAGCCTGGGACAGCACTCTGGAAACACCATATATTTT. The V and J genes are TRBV11-2 and TRBJ1-3, with TRBD1 matching 7 bases. Looked up from germline, CDR1 is SGHAT and CDR2 is FQNNGV. The junction had 4 bases not matched to a gene; V was cut back by 5 bases and J by 0 bases. This CDR3 has 15 residues. The full variable domain, with the rest looked up from reference TRBV11-2 and TRBJ1-3, is EAGVAQSPRYKIIEKRQSVAFWCNPISGHATLYWYQQILGQGPKLLIQFQNNGVVDDSQLPKDRFSAERLKGVDSTLKIQPAKLEDSAVYLCASSLGQHSGNTIYFGEGSWLTVV.

The genes are TRBV12-3 or TRBV12-4 and TRBJ1-3; D might be TRBD1 (5 bases). The CDR3 extends over 13 amino acids. V lost 3 bases, J lost 8 bases, and 11 bases lay in between. The CDR3 loop reads CASSFSAGDTIYF. CDR3 nucleotide sequence: TGTGCCAGCAGTTTCTCCGCGGGGGACACCATATATTTT.

The chain combines TRBV13 with TRBJ2-1; 12 nucleotides align to TRBD2. Germline trimming cut 4 bases from V and 4 bases from J; bases unmatched to any gene: 8. In germline, CDR1 is PRHDT, CDR2 FYEKMQ (reference sequence). The CDR3 has 17 amino acids. The DNA of the CDR3 is TGTGCCAGCAGCTCGCCGACTAGCGGGGGCAATTACAATGAGCAGTTCTTC. It is translated as CASSSPTSGGNYNEQFF.

The chain is built from TRBV5-4 and TRBJ2-7; 9 positions match TRBD1. With V trimmed by 3 bases and J by 3 bases, 1 base remained unmatched. From germline, CDR1 is SGHNT and CDR2 YYREEE (reference sequence). The CDR3 sequence is 13 residues long. The CDR3 sequence is CASSWGQGYEQYF. The CDR3 nucleotides read TGTGCCAGCAGCTGGGGACAGGGCTACGAGCAGTACTTC.

J is TRBJ2-5 and V is TRBV3-1 (or the pseudogene TRBV3-2), with a possible D match to TRBD2 (5 bases). CDR3 length equals 13 residues. Germline-derived CDR1 and CDR2 are LGHDT and YNNKEL (reference sequence). Trimming took 2 bases from V and 3 from J, leaving 7 bases between them. CDR3 amino acids: CASSQSGKETQYF. Written as DNA, the CDR3 is TGTGCCAGCAGCCAATCCGGGAAAGAGACCCAGTACTTC.